Listed below are T cell receptor beta chains from one sample, sequenced in a study of blood T cell repertoires in COVID-19. The assay was immunoSEQ multiplex PCR, and TCRdb's table has in-frame clones only and misses some. The repertoire includes some 100,000 clones, 80% to 90% of them detected once, and roughly 2.6% sits in the top ten. The material sequenced was PBMCs or T cells enriched from blood (not recorded which). The receptors were gathered from a woman aged 45-59 years who had recovered from COVID-19. The CDR3 runs from the conserved cysteine through the conserved F or W. Each record gives: CDR3 length, D gene, V gene, J gene, CDR3 protein. The D gene is left open where the match is weak.

>15|-|TRBV9|TRBJ2-3
CASSSLTSLTDTQYF
>16|TRBD1|TRBV6-5|TRBJ2-2
CASSYSTGVDTGELFF
>12|-|TRBV6-5|TRBJ2-3
CASSTDTDTQYF
>15|TRBD2|TRBV19|TRBJ2-4
CASSPISGDKNIQYF
>16|-|TRBV18|TRBJ2-2
CASSPGGGARTGELFF
>13|-|TRBV27|TRBJ1-6
CASRLRDNSPLHF
>17|TRBD2|TRBV28|TRBJ2-1
CASSTRSGRRDYNEQFF
>16|TRBD2|TRBV6-6|TRBJ2-7
CASSYSRTSGDYEQYF
>15|TRBD2|TRBV6-4|TRBJ2-1
CASSDSRGGADEQFF
>15|-|TRBV30|TRBJ1-4
CAWNGGEPFDEKLFF
>13|-|TRBV10-3|TRBJ2-5
CAIRRDTQETQYF
>15|-|TRBV5-1|TRBJ1-3
CASSLVGSTGNTIYF
>14|-|TRBV10-3|TRBJ1-2
CAISNRQTNYGYTF
>15|TRBD1|TRBV7-8|TRBJ1-5
CASSPRGRLDQPQHF
>11|-|TRBV2|TRBJ2-1
CASSQANEQFF
>16|TRBD1|TRBV18|TRBJ1-5
CASSPQGTGNNQPQHF
>12|-|TRBV27|TRBJ2-2
CASSLGPGELFF
>14|-|TRBV18|TRBJ1-1
CASSSSRVNTEAFF
>14|TRBD2|TRBV4-1|TRBJ2-2
CASRSAGVAGELFF
>14|-|TRBV27|TRBJ1-3
CASNLDNSGNTIYF
>14|-|TRBV28|TRBJ1-1
CASSGRQGRTEAFF
>12|-|TRBV28|TRBJ1-5
CASSFLGQPQHF
>15|-|TRBV19|TRBJ1-4
CASSIVGVRNEKLFF
>17|TRBD2|TRBV23-1|TRBJ2-3
CASSQYSQRGEADTQYF
>13|-|TRBV10-3|TRBJ1-1
CAASEVSGTEAFF
>15|-|TRBV6-5|TRBJ1-5
CASSIRARFNQPQHF
>14|TRBD1|TRBV3-1/TRBV3-2|TRBJ1-2
CASSRPGQDRGYTF
>14|-|TRBV6-5|TRBJ2-7
CASSLMLGLYEQYF
>16|TRBD1|TRBV5-1|TRBJ2-1
CASSSLLDRGENEQFF
>12|-|TRBV6-4|TRBJ1-5
CASSDSQGSQHF
>15|-|TRBV5-5|TRBJ2-2
CASSLTGADTGELFF
>15|TRBD1|TRBV6-5|TRBJ1-2
CASSYGDPGGYGYTF
>12|TRBD2|TRBV11-2|TRBJ2-7
CASSLDRGGRYF
>13|-|TRBV14|TRBJ2-7
CASSAGTSYEQYF
>15|TRBD1|TRBV2|TRBJ1-2
CASSAPPQGIYGYTF
>15|TRBD1|TRBV6-5|TRBJ2-5
CASSYEQGSQETQYF
>15|-|TRBV18|TRBJ1-1
CASSPLRAMNTEAFF
>12|-|TRBV5-1|TRBJ2-7
CASRAGAYEQYF
>12|-|TRBV28|TRBJ2-5
CASRESWETQYF
>15|-|TRBV19|TRBJ2-5
CASSIGGGARETQYF
>16|-|TRBV28|TRBJ1-4
CASSLVHGAPNEKLFF
>16|-|TRBV5-1|TRBJ2-3
CASSLGDSVRGATQYF
>16|TRBD1|TRBV3-1/TRBV3-2|TRBJ1-1
CASSQATGGVRTEAFF
>15|TRBD1|TRBV5-1|TRBJ2-7
CASRALGTGAYEQYF
>15|TRBD1|TRBV5-1|TRBJ1-2
CASSLGLDRGYGYTF
>16|TRBD1|TRBV7-9|TRBJ1-6
CASSLSGTGGSQSLHF
>15|TRBD2|TRBV6-5|TRBJ2-7
CASRAHSGTVYEQYF
>15|-|TRBV9|TRBJ2-3
CASSSSRGNTDTQYF
>14|TRBD1|TRBV27|TRBJ1-6
CASSSTGQNSPLHF
>17|-|TRBV5-6|TRBJ2-1
CASSLEFSDRIYNEQFF
>19|-|TRBV7-3|TRBJ2-3
CASSLSRLEFPQGTDTQYF
>17|TRBD1|TRBV10-2|TRBJ2-3
CASRPTPGTASTDTQYF
>13|-|TRBV5-4|TRBJ1-2
CASSSQVNYGYTF
>13|-|TRBV28|TRBJ1-5
CASGLNSNQPQHF
>14|TRBD1|TRBV27|TRBJ1-2
CASRTSGQGHGYTF
>16|TRBD1|TRBV2|TRBJ1-5
CASRPFIRGAGQPQHF
>14|-|TRBV18|TRBJ1-2
CASSPLDRNYGYTF
>14|-|TRBV11-2|TRBJ1-2
CASSFGESGYGYTF